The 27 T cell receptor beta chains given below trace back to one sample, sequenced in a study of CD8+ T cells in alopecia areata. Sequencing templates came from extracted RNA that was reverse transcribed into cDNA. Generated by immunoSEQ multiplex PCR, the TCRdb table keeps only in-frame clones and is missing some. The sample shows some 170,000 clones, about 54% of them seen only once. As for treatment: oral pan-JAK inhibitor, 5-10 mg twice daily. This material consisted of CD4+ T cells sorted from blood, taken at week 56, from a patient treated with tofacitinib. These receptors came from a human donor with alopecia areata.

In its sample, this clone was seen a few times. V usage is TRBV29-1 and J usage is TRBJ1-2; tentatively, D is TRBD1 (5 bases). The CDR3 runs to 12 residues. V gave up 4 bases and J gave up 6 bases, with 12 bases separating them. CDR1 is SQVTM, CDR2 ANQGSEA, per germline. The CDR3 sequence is CSVGNTGNGYTF. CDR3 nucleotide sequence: TGCAGCGTTGGTAATACAGGCAATGGCTACACCTTC.

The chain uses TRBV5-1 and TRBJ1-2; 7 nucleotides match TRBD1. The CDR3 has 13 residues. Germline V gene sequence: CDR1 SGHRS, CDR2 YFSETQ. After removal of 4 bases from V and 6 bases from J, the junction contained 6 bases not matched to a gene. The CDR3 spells CASSLGGGDGYTF. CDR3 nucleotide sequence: TGCGCCAGCAGCCTAGGAGGGGGCGATGGCTACACCTTC.

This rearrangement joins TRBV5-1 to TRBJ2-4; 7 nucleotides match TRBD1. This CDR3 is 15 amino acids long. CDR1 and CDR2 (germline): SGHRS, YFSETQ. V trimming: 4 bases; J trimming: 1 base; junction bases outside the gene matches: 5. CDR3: CASSPTGVAKNIQYF. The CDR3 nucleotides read TGCGCCAGCAGCCCAACAGGGGTTGCCAAAAACATTCAGTACTTC. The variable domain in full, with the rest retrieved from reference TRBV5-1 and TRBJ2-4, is KAGVTQTPRYLIKTRGQQVTLSCSPISGHRSVSWYQQTPGQGLQFLFEYFSETQRNKGNFPGRFSGRQFSNSRSEMNVSTLELGDSALYLCASSPTGVAKNIQYFGAGTRLSVL.

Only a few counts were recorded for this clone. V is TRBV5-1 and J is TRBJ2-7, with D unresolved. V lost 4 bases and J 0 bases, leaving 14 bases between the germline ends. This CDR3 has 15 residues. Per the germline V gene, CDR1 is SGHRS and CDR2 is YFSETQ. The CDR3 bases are TGCGCCAGCAGCCCTGGCTTGGGCAACTCCTACGAGCAGTACTTC. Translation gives CASSPGLGNSYEQYF. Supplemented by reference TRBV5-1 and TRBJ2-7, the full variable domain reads KAGVTQTPRYLIKTRGQQVTLSCSPISGHRSVSWYQQTPGQGLQFLFEYFSETQRNKGNFPGRFSGRQFSNSRSEMNVSTLELGDSALYLCASSPGLGNSYEQYFGPGTRLTVT.

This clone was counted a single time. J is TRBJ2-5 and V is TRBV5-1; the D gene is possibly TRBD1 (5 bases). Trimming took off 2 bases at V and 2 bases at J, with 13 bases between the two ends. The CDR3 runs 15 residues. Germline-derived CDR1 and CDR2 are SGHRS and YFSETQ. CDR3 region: CASSFGHSSQETQYF. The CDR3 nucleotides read TGCGCCAGCAGCTTCGGACATTCATCTCAAGAGACCCAGTACTTC. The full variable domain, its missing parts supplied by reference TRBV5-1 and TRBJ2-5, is KAGVTQTPRYLIKTRGQQVTLSCSPISGHRSVSWYQQTPGQGLQFLFEYFSETQRNKGNFPGRFSGRQFSNSRSEMNVSTLELGDSALYLCASSFGHSSQETQYFGPGTRLLVL.

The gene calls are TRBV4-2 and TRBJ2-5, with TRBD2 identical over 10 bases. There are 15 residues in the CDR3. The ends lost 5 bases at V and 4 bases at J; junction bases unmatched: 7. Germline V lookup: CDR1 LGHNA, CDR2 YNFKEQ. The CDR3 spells CASSNGVAGGETQYF. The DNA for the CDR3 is TGTGCCAGCAGCAACGGAGTAGCGGGGGGAGAGACCCAGTACTTC.

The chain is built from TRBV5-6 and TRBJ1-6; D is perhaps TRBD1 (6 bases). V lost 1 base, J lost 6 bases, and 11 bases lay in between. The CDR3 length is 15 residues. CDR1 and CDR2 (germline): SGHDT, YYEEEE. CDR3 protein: CASSLRQGSNSPLHF. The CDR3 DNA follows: TGTGCCAGCAGCTTGAGGCAGGGGTCTAATTCACCCCTCCACTTT.

The CDR3 loop is CATSREVGVFEQYF. The CDR3 DNA is TGTGCCACCAGCAGAGAAGTTGGGGTTTTCGAGCAGTACTTC. This chain uses TRBV15 with TRBJ2-7; D is undetermined. The CDR3 is 14 residues long. CDR1 and CDR2 (germline): LNHNV, YYDKDF (reference sequence). The germline V and J ends were trimmed by 0 bases and 6 bases, with 12 bases remaining between them.

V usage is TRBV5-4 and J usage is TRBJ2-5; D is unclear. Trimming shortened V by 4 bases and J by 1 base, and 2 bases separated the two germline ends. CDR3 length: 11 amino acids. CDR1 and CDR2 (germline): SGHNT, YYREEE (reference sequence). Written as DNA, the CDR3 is TGTGCCAGCAGCCTCCAAGAGACCCAGTACTTC. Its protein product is CASSLQETQYF.

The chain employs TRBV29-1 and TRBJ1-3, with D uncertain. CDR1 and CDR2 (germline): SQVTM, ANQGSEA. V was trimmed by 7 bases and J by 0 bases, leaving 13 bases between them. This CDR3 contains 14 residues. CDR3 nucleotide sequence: TGCAGCGCCAAAGACACGCTCTCTGGAAACACCATATATTTT. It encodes CSAKDTLSGNTIYF.

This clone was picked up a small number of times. The CDR3 is CSVEGHAQETQYF. CDR3 DNA sequence: TGCAGCGTCGAGGGACACGCTCAAGAGACCCAGTACTTC. The rearrangement joins TRBV29-1 to TRBJ2-5, with TRBD1 as a possible D gene (6 bases). The CDR3 has 13 residues. V shed 6 bases and J shed 2 bases, with 13 bases lying between them. CDR1 and CDR2 (germline): SQVTM, ANQGSEA.

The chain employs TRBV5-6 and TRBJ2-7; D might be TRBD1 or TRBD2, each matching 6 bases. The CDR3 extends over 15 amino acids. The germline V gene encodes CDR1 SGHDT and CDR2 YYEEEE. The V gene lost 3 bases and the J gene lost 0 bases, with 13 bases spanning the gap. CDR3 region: CASSYLGGVSYEQYF. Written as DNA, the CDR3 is TGTGCCAGCAGCTACCTGGGGGGCGTCTCCTACGAGCAGTACTTC.

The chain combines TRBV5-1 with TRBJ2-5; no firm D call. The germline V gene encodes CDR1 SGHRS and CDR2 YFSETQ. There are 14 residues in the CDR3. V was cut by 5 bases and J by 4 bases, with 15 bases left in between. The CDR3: CASRDRLAAETQYF. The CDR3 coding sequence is TGCGCCAGCAGGGACCGGTTGGCGGCAGAGACCCAGTACTTC.

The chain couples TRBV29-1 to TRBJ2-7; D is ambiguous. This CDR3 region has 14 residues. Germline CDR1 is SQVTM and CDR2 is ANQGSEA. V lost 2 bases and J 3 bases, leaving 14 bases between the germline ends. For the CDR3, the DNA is TGCAGCGTTGAATTAAAGGGTCCCCTCTACGAGCAGTACTTC. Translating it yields CSVELKGPLYEQYF.

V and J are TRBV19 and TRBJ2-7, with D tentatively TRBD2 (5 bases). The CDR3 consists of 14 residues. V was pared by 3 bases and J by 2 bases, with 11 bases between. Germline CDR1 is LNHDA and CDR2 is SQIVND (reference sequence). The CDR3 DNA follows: TGTGCCAGTAGTATGAGGACTGCGACCTACGAGCAGTACTTC. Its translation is CASSMRTATYEQYF.

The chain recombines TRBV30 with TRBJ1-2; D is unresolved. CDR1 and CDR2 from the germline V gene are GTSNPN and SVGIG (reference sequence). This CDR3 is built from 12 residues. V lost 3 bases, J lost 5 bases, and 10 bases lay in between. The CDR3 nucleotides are TGTGCCTGGAGCCCCCCCCCTTATGGCTACACCTTC. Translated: CAWSPPPYGYTF.

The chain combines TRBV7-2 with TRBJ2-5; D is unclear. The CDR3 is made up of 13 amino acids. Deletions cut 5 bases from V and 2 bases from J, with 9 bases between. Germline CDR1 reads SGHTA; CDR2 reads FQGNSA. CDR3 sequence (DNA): TGTGCCAGCAGCGCGATAAGGCAAGAGACCCAGTACTTC. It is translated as CASSAIRQETQYF.

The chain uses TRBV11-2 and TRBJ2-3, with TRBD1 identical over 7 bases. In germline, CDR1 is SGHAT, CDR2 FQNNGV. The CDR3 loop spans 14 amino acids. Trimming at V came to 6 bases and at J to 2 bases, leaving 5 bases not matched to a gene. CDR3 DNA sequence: TGTGCCAGCAGACCGGGACAGATCACAGATACGCAGTATTTT. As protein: CASRPGQITDTQYF.

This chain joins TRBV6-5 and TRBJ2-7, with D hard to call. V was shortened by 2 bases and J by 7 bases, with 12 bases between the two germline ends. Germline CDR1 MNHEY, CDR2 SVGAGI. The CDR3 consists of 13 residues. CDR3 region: CASSYPSDGEQYF. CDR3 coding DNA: TGTGCCAGCAGTTACCCTTCGGATGGGGAGCAGTACTTC.

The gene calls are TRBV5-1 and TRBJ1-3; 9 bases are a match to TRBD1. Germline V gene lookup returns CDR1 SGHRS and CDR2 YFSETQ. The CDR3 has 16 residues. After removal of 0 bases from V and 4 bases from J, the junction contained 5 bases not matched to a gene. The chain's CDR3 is CASSLDPGTGGNTIYF. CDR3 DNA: TGCGCCAGCAGCTTGGACCCCGGGACAGGGGGAAACACCATATATTTT. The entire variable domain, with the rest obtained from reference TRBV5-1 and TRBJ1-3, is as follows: KAGVTQTPRYLIKTRGQQVTLSCSPISGHRSVSWYQQTPGQGLQFLFEYFSETQRNKGNFPGRFSGRQFSNSRSEMNVSTLELGDSALYLCASSLDPGTGGNTIYFGEGSWLTVV.

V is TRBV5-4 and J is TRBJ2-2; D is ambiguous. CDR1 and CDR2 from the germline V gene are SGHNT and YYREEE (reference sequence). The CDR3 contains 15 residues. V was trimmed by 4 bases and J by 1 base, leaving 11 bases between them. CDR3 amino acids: CASSPSALNTGELFF. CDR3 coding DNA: TGTGCCAGCAGCCCCTCCGCTCTGAACACCGGGGAGCTGTTTTTT.

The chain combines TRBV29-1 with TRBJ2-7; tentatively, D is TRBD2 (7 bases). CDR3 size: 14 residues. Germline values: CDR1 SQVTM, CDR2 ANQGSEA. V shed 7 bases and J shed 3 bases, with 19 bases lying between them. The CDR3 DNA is TGCAGCGCCAGCCTGGGGGGGGCCCTCTACGAGCAGTACTTC. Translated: CSASLGGALYEQYF.

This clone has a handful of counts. The CDR3 loop is CASSFQGYEQYF. The DNA for the CDR3 is TGTGCCAGCAGCTTCCAGGGGTACGAGCAGTACTTC. The rearrangement uses TRBV5-6 and TRBJ2-7; D might be TRBD1 (6 bases). There are 12 residues in the CDR3. Germline values: CDR1 SGHDT, CDR2 YYEEEE. The V end was cut by 2 bases, the J end by 4 bases, with 7 bases between.

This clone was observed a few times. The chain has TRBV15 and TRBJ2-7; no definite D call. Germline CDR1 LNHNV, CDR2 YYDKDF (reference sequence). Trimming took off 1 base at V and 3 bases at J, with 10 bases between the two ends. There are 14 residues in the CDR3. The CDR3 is CATSRARSGYEQYF. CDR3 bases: TGTGCCACCAGCAGAGCCCGCTCCGGCTACGAGCAGTACTTC.

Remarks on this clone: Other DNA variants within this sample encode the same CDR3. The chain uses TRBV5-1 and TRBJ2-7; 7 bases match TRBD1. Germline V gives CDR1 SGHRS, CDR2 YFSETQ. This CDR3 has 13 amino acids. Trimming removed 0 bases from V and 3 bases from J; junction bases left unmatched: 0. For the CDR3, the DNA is TGCGCCAGCAGCTTGGACAGGGGCTACGAGCAGTACTTC. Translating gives CASSLDRGYEQYF.

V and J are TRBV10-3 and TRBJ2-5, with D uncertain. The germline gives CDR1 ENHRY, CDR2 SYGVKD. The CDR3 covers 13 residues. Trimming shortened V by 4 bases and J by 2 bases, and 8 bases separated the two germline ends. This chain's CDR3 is CAISGALQETQYF. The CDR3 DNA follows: TGTGCCATCAGTGGAGCCCTTCAAGAGACCCAGTACTTC.

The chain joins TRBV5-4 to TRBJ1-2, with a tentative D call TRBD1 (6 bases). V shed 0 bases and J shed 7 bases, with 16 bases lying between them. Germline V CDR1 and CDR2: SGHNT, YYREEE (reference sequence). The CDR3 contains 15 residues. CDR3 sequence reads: CASSLEWRGRGGYTF. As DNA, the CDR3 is TGTGCCAGCAGCTTGGAGTGGAGGGGCAGGGGTGGCTACACCTTC.